Listed below are T cell receptor beta chains from one sample, sequenced in a study of OX40 agonist ivuxolimab in advanced cancers. Sequencing was performed with immunoSEQ multiplex PCR; in TCRdb, only in-frame clones are kept and a portion is missing. The table lists about 33,000 clones, approximately 90% of them singletons. This specimen was CD4+ or CD8+ T cells sorted from blood, taken in a trial of the OX40 agonist ivuxolimab. The receptor source for this set is an adult with an advanced solid tumor such as melanoma, head and neck, liver or kidney cancer. The CDR3 runs from the conserved cysteine through the conserved F or W. D genes are given only for firm matches. Part of the rows lack a size; the others show once, few, many or a class for expanded clones.

d_call	clone_size	j_call	v_call	cdr3_aa	cdr3_nt
TRBD1	-	TRBJ2-3	TRBV14	CASSTRTGGGYLSSTDTQYF	TGTGCCAGCAGCACCCGGACAGGGGGTGGCTATCTGTCTAGCACAGATACGCAGTATTTT
-	-	TRBJ2-3	TRBV5-1	CASSLGLVKSTDTQYF	TGCGCCAGCAGCTTGGGACTGGTCAAAAGCACAGATACGCAGTATTTT
TRBD1	-	TRBJ1-1	TRBV29-1	CSVGGTGNTEAFF	TGCAGCGTTGGGGGGACAGGGAACACTGAAGCTTTCTTT
-	-	TRBJ2-1	TRBV15	CATSRDPSVNNEQFF	TGTGCCACCAGCAGAGATCCCTCAGTGAACAATGAGCAGTTCTTC
TRBD1	-	TRBJ1-2	TRBV4-1	CASSQIRTGQGNYGYTF	TGCGCCAGCAGCCAGATCCGGACCGGACAGGGTAACTATGGCTACACCTTC
-	-	TRBJ2-5	TRBV27	CASSRTYSSQETQYF	TGTGCCAGCAGCCGTACCTACAGTTCCCAAGAGACCCAGTACTTC
-	-	TRBJ1-1	TRBV6-4	CASSARGRDTEAFF	TGTGCCAGCAGTGCCAGGGGCAGGGACACTGAAGCTTTCTTT
TRBD1	-	TRBJ2-2	TRBV5-1	CASSRDRGSGELFF	TGCGCCAGCAGCCGAGACAGGGGCTCCGGGGAGCTGTTTTTT
-	-	TRBJ2-7	TRBV7-2	CASSLSYEQYF	TGTGCCAGCAGCTTGAGCTACGAGCAGTACTTC
TRBD1	-	TRBJ1-1	TRBV7-2	CASSGVQGARLNTEAFF	TGTGCCAGCAGCGGGGTACAGGGGGCGCGTCTGAACACTGAAGCTTTCTTT
-	-	TRBJ2-3	TRBV28	CASSLFARKQYF	TGTGCCAGCAGTTTATTCGCTAGGAAGCAGTATTTT
-	-	TRBJ2-5	TRBV2	CASSGVQGLETQYF	TGTGCCAGCAGCGGAGTCCAGGGGTTGGAGACCCAGTACTTC
-	-	TRBJ1-4	TRBV19	CASSSEGRSEKLFF	TGTGCCAGTAGTTCAGAGGGGCGGAGTGAAAAACTGTTTTTT
-	once	TRBJ2-4	TRBV27	CASSFSIKNIQYF	TGTGCCAGCAGTTTTAGCATAAAAAACATTCAGTACTTC
-	-	TRBJ2-1	TRBV7-7	CASSFTVGDEQFF	TGTGCCAGCAGCTTCACCGTTGGGGACGAGCAGTTCTTC
-	once	TRBJ1-1	TRBV7-3	CASSQRHGSNTEAFF	TGTGCCAGCAGCCAGAGACACGGATCGAACACTGAAGCTTTCTTT
-	-	TRBJ2-7	TRBV29-1	CSVGRDPQYF	TGCAGCGTGGGAAGGGACCCGCAGTACTTC
-	-	TRBJ2-3	TRBV27	CASSLLTPSTDTQYF	TGTGCCAGCAGTTTATTGACTCCCAGCACAGATACGCAGTATTTT
-	-	TRBJ2-3	TRBV5-5	CASSFSIRRTDTQYF	TGTGCCAGCAGCTTTTCCATAAGAAGAACAGATACGCAGTATTTT
-	-	TRBJ1-2	TRBV10-3	CAITGGTNYGYTF	TGTGCCATCACTGGAGGTACTAACTATGGCTACACCTTC
-	-	TRBJ2-2	TRBV5-5	CASSPKGRGANTGELFF	TGTGCCAGCAGTCCAAAGGGCCGGGGCGCGAACACCGGGGAGCTGTTTTTT
TRBD1	-	TRBJ2-5	TRBV5-1	CASSLGGTGGQETQYF	TGCGCCAGCAGCTTGGGGGGGACAGGGGGCCAAGAGACCCAGTACTTC
TRBD1	-	TRBJ1-2	TRBV30	CAWREGAAGYTF	TGTGCCTGGAGGGAGGGGGCGGCAGGCTACACCTTC
-	-	TRBJ1-4	TRBV18	CASSPLRVNEKLFF	TGTGCCAGCTCACCTCTCAGGGTCAATGAAAAACTGTTTTTT
-	-	TRBJ2-4	TRBV5-4	CASSLPRQNIQYF	TGTGCCAGCAGCTTGCCCCGTCAAAACATTCAGTACTTC
TRBD1	-	TRBJ2-7	TRBV29-1	CSVGTGNYEQYF	TGCAGCGTTGGGACAGGGAACTACGAGCAGTACTTC
-	-	TRBJ1-5	TRBV6-5	CASRSAPGSNQPQHF	TGTGCCAGCAGGTCGGCCCCCGGGAGCAATCAGCCCCAGCATTTT
-	-	TRBJ1-1	TRBV5-1	CASTPRGGGSNTEAFF	TGCGCCAGCACCCCGCGGGGGGGAGGGTCGAACACTGAAGCTTTCTTT
-	-	TRBJ1-2	TRBV5-1	CASSSGEGEGGYTF	TGCGCCAGCAGTTCCGGAGAGGGCGAGGGGGGCTACACCTTC